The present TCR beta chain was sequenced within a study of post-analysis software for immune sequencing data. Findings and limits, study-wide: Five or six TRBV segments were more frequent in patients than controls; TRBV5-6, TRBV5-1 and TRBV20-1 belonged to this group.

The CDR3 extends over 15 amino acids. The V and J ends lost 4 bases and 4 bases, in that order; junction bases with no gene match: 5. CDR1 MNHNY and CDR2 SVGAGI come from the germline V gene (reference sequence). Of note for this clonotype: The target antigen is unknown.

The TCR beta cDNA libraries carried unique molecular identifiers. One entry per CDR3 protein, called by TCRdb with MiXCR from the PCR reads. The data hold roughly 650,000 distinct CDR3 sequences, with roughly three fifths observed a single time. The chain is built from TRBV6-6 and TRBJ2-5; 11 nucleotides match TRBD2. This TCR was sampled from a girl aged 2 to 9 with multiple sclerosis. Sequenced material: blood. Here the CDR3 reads CASSSTSGDAETQYF. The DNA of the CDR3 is TGTGCCAGCAGTTCGACTAGCGGGGACGCAGAGACCCAGTACTTC.